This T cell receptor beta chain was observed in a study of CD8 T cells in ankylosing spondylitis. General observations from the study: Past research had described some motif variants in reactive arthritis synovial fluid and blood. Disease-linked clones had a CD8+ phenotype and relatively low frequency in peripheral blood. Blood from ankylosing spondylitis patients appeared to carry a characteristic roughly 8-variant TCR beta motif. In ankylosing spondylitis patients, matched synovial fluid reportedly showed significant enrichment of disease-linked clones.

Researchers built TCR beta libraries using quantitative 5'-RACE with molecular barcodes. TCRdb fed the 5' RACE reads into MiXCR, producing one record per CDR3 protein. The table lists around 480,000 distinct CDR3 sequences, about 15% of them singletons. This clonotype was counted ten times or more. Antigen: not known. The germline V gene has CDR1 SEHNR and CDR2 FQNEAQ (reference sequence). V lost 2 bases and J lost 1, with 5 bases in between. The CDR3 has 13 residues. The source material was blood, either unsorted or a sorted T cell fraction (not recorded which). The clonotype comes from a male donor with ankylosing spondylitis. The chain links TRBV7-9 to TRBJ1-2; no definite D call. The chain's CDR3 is CASSLNLNYGYTF. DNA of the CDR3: TGTGCCAGCAGCTTAAACCTTAACTATGGCTACACCTTC. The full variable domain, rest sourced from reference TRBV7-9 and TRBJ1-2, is DTGVSQNPRHKITKRGQNVTFRCDPISEHNRLYWYRQTLGQGPEFLTYFQNEAQLEKSRLLSDRFSAERPKGSFSTLEIQRTEQGDSAMYLCASSLNLNYGYTFGSGTRLTVV.